Listed below are T cell receptor beta chains from one sample, sequenced in a study of radiation and T cells in renal cell carcinoma. The repertoire was sequenced with immunoSEQ multiplex PCR; TCRdb's copy has only in-frame clones and lacks some. The table lists more than 150,000 clones, 87% of them singletons. Sequenced here: blood, sampled from a patient whose treatment included radiotherapy and nephrectomy. These receptors originate from a woman in her forties or fifties with renal cell carcinoma. Each CDR3 is given with its conserved first and last residue. A D gene is named only where the DNA matches it firmly. Only part of the rows carry a size: once, few, many, or a class if the clone is expanded.

d_gene: .
v_gene: TRBV5-6
abundance: .
j_gene: TRBJ1-2
len: 15
CDR3aa: CASTALTTGNYGYTF
CDR3nt: TGTGCCAGCACTGCCCTTACAACAGGGAACTATGGCTACACCTTC

d_gene: .
v_gene: TRBV6-4
abundance: .
j_gene: TRBJ1-1
len: 13
CDR3aa: CASRKTGGTEAFF
CDR3nt: TGTGCCAGCAGGAAGACAGGAGGTACTGAAGCTTTCTTT

d_gene: TRBD1
v_gene: TRBV27
abundance: .
j_gene: TRBJ1-1
len: 15
CDR3aa: CASSPYVGQFTEAFF
CDR3nt: TGTGCCAGCAGTCCCTACGTGGGACAGTTCACTGAAGCTTTCTTT

d_gene: TRBD1
v_gene: TRBV10-3
abundance: .
j_gene: TRBJ2-1
len: 16
CDR3aa: CAISESGTGVYNEQFF
CDR3nt: TGTGCCATCAGTGAGTCTGGGACAGGAGTATACAATGAGCAGTTCTTC

d_gene: .
v_gene: TRBV5-1
abundance: .
j_gene: TRBJ2-3
len: 17
CDR3aa: CASSLRPQGSSTDTQYF
CDR3nt: TGCGCCAGCAGCCTCCGTCCACAGGGTTCTAGCACAGATACGCAGTATTTT

d_gene: .
v_gene: TRBV29-1
abundance: .
j_gene: TRBJ2-2
len: 14
CDR3aa: CSVVGTANTGELFF
CDR3nt: TGCAGCGTTGTCGGGACCGCAAACACCGGGGAGCTGTTTTTT

d_gene: .
v_gene: TRBV9
abundance: few
j_gene: TRBJ1-1
len: 16
CDR3aa: CASSVGPQGGDTEAFF
CDR3nt: TGTGCCAGCAGCGTTGGGCCCCAGGGCGGTGACACTGAAGCTTTCTTT

d_gene: .
v_gene: TRBV18
abundance: .
j_gene: TRBJ2-7
len: 15
CDR3aa: CASSPPLRAAYEQYF
CDR3nt: TGTGCCAGCTCACCACCTCTCAGGGCCGCCTACGAGCAGTACTTC

d_gene: TRBD1
v_gene: TRBV7-2
abundance: .
j_gene: TRBJ1-2
len: 14
CDR3aa: CASTPGQGNYGYTF
CDR3nt: TGTGCCAGCACCCCCGGACAGGGTAACTATGGCTACACCTTC

d_gene: .
v_gene: TRBV4-3
abundance: .
j_gene: TRBJ2-5
len: 15
CDR3aa: CASSQDRTSQETQYF
CDR3nt: TGCGCCAGCAGCCAAGATCGTACTTCGCAAGAGACCCAGTACTTC

d_gene: TRBD1
v_gene: TRBV11-2
abundance: .
j_gene: TRBJ2-1
len: 14
CDR3aa: CASSFRDRYNEQFF
CDR3nt: TGTGCCAGCAGCTTCCGGGACAGGTACAATGAGCAGTTCTTC

d_gene: TRBD2
v_gene: TRBV6-5
abundance: .
j_gene: TRBJ2-5
len: 13
CDR3aa: CASRAAGVETQYF
CDR3nt: TGTGCCAGCAGGGCCGCGGGGGTAGAGACCCAGTACTTC

d_gene: .
v_gene: TRBV7-2
abundance: .
j_gene: TRBJ2-7
len: 12
CDR3aa: CASSLGTVEQYF
CDR3nt: TGTGCCAGCAGCTTAGGGACAGTCGAGCAGTACTTC

d_gene: TRBD1
v_gene: TRBV7-6
abundance: .
j_gene: TRBJ2-7
len: 14
CDR3aa: CASSSRQGAYEQYF
CDR3nt: TGTGCCAGCAGCTCTCGACAGGGGGCCTACGAGCAGTACTTC

d_gene: TRBD1
v_gene: TRBV5-6
abundance: .
j_gene: TRBJ1-5
len: 15
CDR3aa: CASSSWDRSNQPQHF
CDR3nt: TGTGCCAGCAGCTCATGGGACAGGAGCAATCAGCCCCAGCATTTT

d_gene: TRBD2
v_gene: TRBV18
abundance: .
j_gene: TRBJ2-1
len: 16
CDR3aa: CASSSPLAGRGNEQFF
CDR3nt: TGTGCCAGCTCTTCCCCCCTAGCGGGGCGAGGGAATGAGCAGTTCTTC

d_gene: .
v_gene: TRBV5-1
abundance: .
j_gene: TRBJ1-4
len: 15
CDR3aa: CASSLGTAVNEKLFF
CDR3nt: TGCGCCAGCAGCCTCGGGACGGCCGTTAATGAAAAACTGTTTTTT

d_gene: TRBD1
v_gene: TRBV18
abundance: .
j_gene: TRBJ2-7
len: 14
CDR3aa: CASSSGTGGYEQYF
CDR3nt: TGTGCCAGCTCGTCCGGGACAGGGGGCTACGAGCAGTACTTC

d_gene: TRBD1
v_gene: TRBV7-2
abundance: once
j_gene: TRBJ2-5
len: 18
CDR3aa: CASSLRYGSGTAQETQYF
CDR3nt: TGTGCCAGCAGCTTAAGGTACGGGTCGGGGACAGCCCAAGAGACCCAGTACTTC

d_gene: .
v_gene: TRBV6-1
abundance: few
j_gene: TRBJ1-1
len: 14
CDR3aa: CASSEVQGLTEAFF
CDR3nt: TGTGCCAGCAGTGAAGTACAGGGCCTCACTGAAGCTTTCTTT

d_gene: TRBD2
v_gene: TRBV5-4
abundance: .
j_gene: TRBJ2-3
len: 15
CDR3aa: CASSSLAGATDTQYF
CDR3nt: TGTGCCAGCAGCTCCCTAGCGGGGGCGACAGATACGCAGTATTTT

d_gene: TRBD1
v_gene: TRBV6-1
abundance: .
j_gene: TRBJ1-2
len: 15
CDR3aa: CASSSLGQGNYGYTF
CDR3nt: TGTGCCAGCAGTTCTTTGGGACAGGGTAACTATGGCTACACCTTC

d_gene: TRBD1
v_gene: TRBV5-1
abundance: .
j_gene: TRBJ1-2
len: 16
CDR3aa: CASSLVALGQDYGYTF
CDR3nt: TGCGCCAGCAGCTTGGTCGCCCTGGGACAGGACTATGGCTACACCTTC

d_gene: .
v_gene: TRBV7-8
abundance: once
j_gene: TRBJ1-1
len: 14
CDR3aa: CASSPAVMNTEAFF
CDR3nt: TGTGCCAGCAGCCCCGCGGTAATGAACACTGAAGCTTTCTTT

d_gene: .
v_gene: TRBV9
abundance: .
j_gene: TRBJ2-3
len: 14
CDR3aa: CASSVSPPSDTQYF
CDR3nt: TGTGCCAGCAGCGTCTCCCCCCCCTCAGATACGCAGTATTTT

d_gene: TRBD1
v_gene: TRBV7-2
abundance: .
j_gene: TRBJ1-1
len: 15
CDR3aa: CASSIRTGGNTEAFF
CDR3nt: TGTGCCAGCAGCATCCGGACAGGGGGCAACACTGAAGCTTTCTTT

d_gene: .
v_gene: TRBV5-1
abundance: once
j_gene: TRBJ2-3
len: 15
CDR3aa: CASSLAETSTDTQYF
CDR3nt: TGCGCCAGCAGCTTGGCGGAAACCAGCACAGATACGCAGTATTTT

d_gene: TRBD1
v_gene: TRBV7-2
abundance: .
j_gene: TRBJ1-1
len: 14
CDR3aa: CASSSEGARTEAFF
CDR3nt: TGTGCCAGCAGCTCTGAGGGGGCAAGGACTGAAGCTTTCTTT

d_gene: TRBD1
v_gene: TRBV5-1
abundance: .
j_gene: TRBJ1-3
len: 16
CDR3aa: CASSYQGADSGNTIYF
CDR3nt: TGCGCCAGCAGCTACCAGGGGGCTGACTCTGGAAACACCATATATTTT

d_gene: .
v_gene: TRBV6-5
abundance: .
j_gene: TRBJ1-3
len: 15
CDR3aa: CASRIGAFDGNTIYF
CDR3nt: TGTGCCAGCAGAATCGGGGCTTTCGATGGAAACACCATATATTTT

d_gene: .
v_gene: TRBV6-6
abundance: .
j_gene: TRBJ1-2
len: 12
CDR3aa: CASSYSSDSTYF
CDR3nt: TGTGCCAGCAGTTACTCCTCGGACAGTACCTACTTC

d_gene: .
v_gene: TRBV27
abundance: .
j_gene: TRBJ2-6
len: 15
CDR3aa: CASSLRGLKGNVLTF
CDR3nt: TGTGCCAGCAGTTTACGGGGGTTGAAGGGCAACGTCCTGACTTTC

d_gene: .
v_gene: TRBV19
abundance: .
j_gene: TRBJ2-2
len: 14
CDR3aa: CASLGLGATGELFF
CDR3nt: TGTGCCTCCCTCGGTCTGGGGGCCACCGGGGAGCTGTTTTTT

d_gene: TRBD1
v_gene: TRBV18
abundance: .
j_gene: TRBJ2-2
len: 15
CDR3aa: CASSPTRQGAGELFF
CDR3nt: TGTGCCAGCTCACCAACGCGACAGGGGGCCGGGGAGCTGTTTTTT

d_gene: TRBD1
v_gene: TRBV6-1
abundance: .
j_gene: TRBJ1-6
len: 15
CDR3aa: CASSEPGQGVSPLHF
CDR3nt: TGTGCCAGCAGTGAACCGGGACAGGGAGTTTCACCCCTCCACTTT

d_gene: .
v_gene: TRBV4-3
abundance: .
j_gene: TRBJ2-1
len: 16
CDR3aa: CASSQVYGVFNNEQFF
CDR3nt: TGCGCCAGCAGCCAAGTATACGGGGTCTTCAACAATGAGCAGTTCTTC

d_gene: TRBD2
v_gene: TRBV6-5
abundance: .
j_gene: TRBJ2-7
len: 14
CDR3aa: CASTTIAGGREQYF
CDR3nt: TGTGCCAGCACCACAATAGCGGGGGGGCGCGAGCAGTACTTC

d_gene: .
v_gene: TRBV7-2
abundance: .
j_gene: TRBJ2-3
len: 15
CDR3aa: CASSPLAATTDTQYF
CDR3nt: TGTGCCAGCTCACCCTTAGCGGCTACAACAGATACGCAGTATTTT